Listed here is a single T cell receptor (beta chain). This CDR3 comprises 15 residues. Trimming took 3 bases from V and 4 from J; bases not matched to a gene: 6. CDR1 is KGHSH, CDR2 LQKENI, per germline. Amplification of TCR alpha and beta CDR3 regions from RNA used iRepertoire nested multiplex PCR. Tissue mRNA or PBMC total RNA, roughly 85-450 ng, went into one-step reverse transcription and amplification. TCRdb passed the multiplex PCR reads through MiXCR, listing each CDR3 protein once. The sample records 170,000 or so distinct CDR3 sequences, roughly 45% being singletons. These data are taken from a study of glioma-infiltrating T cells.

The receptor comes from a human donor with low-grade glioma or glioblastoma, undergoing nonglioma brain surgery, or in good health (not recorded which). The chain is built from TRBV18 and TRBJ1-1, with 9 bases aligning to TRBD1. The sequenced sample was glioma tissue, nonneoplastic brain tissue, or PBMCs (not recorded which). CDR3 DNA sequence: TGTGCCAGCTCACCTATACAGGGGGCGTCCACTGAAGCTTTCTTT. This gives the protein CASSPIQGASTEAFF.